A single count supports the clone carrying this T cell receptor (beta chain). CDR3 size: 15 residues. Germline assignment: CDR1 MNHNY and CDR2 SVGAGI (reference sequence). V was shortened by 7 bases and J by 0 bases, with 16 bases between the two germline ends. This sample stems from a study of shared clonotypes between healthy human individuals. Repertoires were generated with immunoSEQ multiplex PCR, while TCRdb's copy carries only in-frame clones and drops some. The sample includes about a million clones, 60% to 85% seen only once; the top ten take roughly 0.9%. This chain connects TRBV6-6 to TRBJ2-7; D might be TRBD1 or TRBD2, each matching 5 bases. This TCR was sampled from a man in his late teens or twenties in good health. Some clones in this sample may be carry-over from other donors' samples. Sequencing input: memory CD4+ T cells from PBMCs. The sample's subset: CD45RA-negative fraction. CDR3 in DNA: TGTGCCAGCACGCCGGGACCGTCGAGCTCCTACGAGCAGTACTTC. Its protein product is CASTPGPSSSYEQYF.